This T cell receptor beta chain was recovered during a study of response to subunit inactivated influenza vaccine. Study-wide findings and caveats: Authors suggested each seasonal flu vaccination may recruit only limited numbers of new T cells.

Of note for this clonotype: Its antigen is unidentified.

TCRdb reanalysed the RT-PCR reads using MiXCR and keeps one entry per CDR3 protein. The table includes under 950,000 distinct CDR3 sequences, less than 25% detected once. The CDR3 runs 14 residues. The junction had 9 bases not matched to a gene; V was cut back by 5 bases and J by 5 bases. Germline-derived CDR1 and CDR2 are DFQATT and SNEGSKA (reference sequence). This TCR was recovered from a man in his fifties or sixties who received an inactivated influenza vaccine. Sequencing used PBMCs from blood, obtained 5 days after vaccination. The chain has TRBV20-1 and TRBJ2-1; 7 bases are a match to TRBD2. CDR3 residues: CSAQTSSFHNEQFF. As DNA, the CDR3 is TGCAGTGCTCAGACTAGCTCCTTTCACAATGAGCAGTTCTTC.